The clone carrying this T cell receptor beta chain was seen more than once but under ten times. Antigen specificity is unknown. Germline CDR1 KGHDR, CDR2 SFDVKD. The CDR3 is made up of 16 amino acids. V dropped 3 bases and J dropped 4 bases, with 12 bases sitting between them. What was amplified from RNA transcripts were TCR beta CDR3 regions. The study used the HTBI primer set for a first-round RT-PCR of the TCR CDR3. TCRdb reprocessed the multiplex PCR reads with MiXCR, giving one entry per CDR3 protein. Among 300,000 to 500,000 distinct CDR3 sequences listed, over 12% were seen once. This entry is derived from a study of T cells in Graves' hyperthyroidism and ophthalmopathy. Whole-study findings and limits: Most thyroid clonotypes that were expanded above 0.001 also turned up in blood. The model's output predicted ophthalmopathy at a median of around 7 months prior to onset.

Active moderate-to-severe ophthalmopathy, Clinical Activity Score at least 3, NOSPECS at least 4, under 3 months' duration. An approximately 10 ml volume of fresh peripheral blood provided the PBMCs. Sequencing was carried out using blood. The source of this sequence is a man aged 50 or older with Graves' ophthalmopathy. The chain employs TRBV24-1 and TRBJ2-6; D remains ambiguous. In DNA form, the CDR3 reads TGTGCCACCAGTGATGCGCTCGGCGGCGGGGCCAACGTCCTGACTTTC. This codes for CATSDALGGGANVLTF.